This entry lists 3 T cell receptor beta chains sequenced from one sample in a study of blood T cell repertoires in COVID-19. Only in-frame clones appear in the TCRdb table, and some are missing; sequencing was by immunoSEQ multiplex PCR. The table shows a few hundred thousand clones, with 88% occurring only once. The sequencing input was peripheral blood. These receptors were collected from a woman between 70 and 85 years old with COVID-19, enrolled during active disease.

This chain links TRBV5-1 with TRBJ2-1, with 10 bases that match TRBD2. Germline CDR1 is SGHRS and CDR2 is YFSETQ. V shed 0 bases, J shed 4 bases, and the junction held 7 bases outside the gene matches. The CDR3 has 17 amino acids. The CDR3 is CASSLEPTSGIYNEQFF. The CDR3 region has the DNA TGCGCCAGCAGCTTGGAACCAACTAGCGGGATTTACAATGAGCAGTTCTTC.

The chain joins TRBV5-1 to TRBJ2-3; a weak D match, TRBD2 (6 bases). CDR3 length equals 15 residues. In germline, CDR1 is SGHRS, CDR2 YFSETQ. Trimming took off 4 bases at V and 6 bases at J, with 18 bases between the two ends. CDR3 sequence (DNA): TGCGCCAGCAGCGGACGAGCATCAGGGAGGGATACGCAGTATTTT. Its translation: CASSGRASGRDTQYF.

V and J are TRBV7-9 and TRBJ2-7; D is perhaps TRBD2 (5 bases). V lost 4 bases and J lost 2, with 18 bases in between. Germline V gene sequence: CDR1 SEHNR, CDR2 FQNEAQ (reference sequence). The length of the CDR3 is 16 residues. In nucleotides, the CDR3 is TGTGCCAGCAGCTCCCCCCCTACTAGTCGACCCTACGAGCAGTACTTC. This gives the protein CASSSPPTSRPYEQYF.